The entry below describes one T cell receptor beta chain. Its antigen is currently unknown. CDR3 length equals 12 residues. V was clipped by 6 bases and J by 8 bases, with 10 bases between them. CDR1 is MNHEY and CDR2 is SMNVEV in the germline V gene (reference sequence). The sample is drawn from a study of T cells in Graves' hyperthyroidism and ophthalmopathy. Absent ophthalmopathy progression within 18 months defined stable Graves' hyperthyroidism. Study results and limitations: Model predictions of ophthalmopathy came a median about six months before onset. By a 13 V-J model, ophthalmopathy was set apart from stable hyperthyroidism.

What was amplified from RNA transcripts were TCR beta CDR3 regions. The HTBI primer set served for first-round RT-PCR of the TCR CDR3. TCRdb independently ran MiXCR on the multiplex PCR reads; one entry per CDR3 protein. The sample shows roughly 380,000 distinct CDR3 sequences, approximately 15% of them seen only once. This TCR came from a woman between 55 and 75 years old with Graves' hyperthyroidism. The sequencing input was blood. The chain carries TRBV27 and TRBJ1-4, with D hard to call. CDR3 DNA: TGTGCCAGCAGCCCCAGCGGGGAAAAACTGTTTTTT. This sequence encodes CASSPSGEKLFF.